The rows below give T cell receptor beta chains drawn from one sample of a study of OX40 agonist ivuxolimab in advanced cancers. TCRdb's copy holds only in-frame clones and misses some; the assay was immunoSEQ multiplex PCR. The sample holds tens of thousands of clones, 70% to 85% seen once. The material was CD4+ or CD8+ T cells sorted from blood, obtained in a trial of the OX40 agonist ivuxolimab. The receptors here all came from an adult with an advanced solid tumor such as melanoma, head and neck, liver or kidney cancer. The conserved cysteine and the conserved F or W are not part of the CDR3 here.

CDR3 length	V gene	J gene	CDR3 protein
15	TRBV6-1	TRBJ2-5	ASSEFVPTGGQRAQY
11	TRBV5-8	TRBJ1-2	ASSLDPEGGYT
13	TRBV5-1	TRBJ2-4	ASSLTPVAKNIQY
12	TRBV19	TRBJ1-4	ASKDREIGEKLF
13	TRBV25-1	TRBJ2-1	ASSDPGLAGGGQF
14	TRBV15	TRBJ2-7	ATSRDRTGDNYEQY
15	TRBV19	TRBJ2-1	ASRFRVAGDSYNEQF
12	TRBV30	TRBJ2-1	AWSVPVECAEQF
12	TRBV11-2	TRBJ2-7	ASSRRAESYEQY
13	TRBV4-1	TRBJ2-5	ASSPAGTGRETQY
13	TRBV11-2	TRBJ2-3	ASSFVGSGLDTQY
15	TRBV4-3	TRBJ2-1	ASSQDLMAGGLNEQF